The rows below give T cell receptor beta chains drawn from one sample of a study of OX40 agonist ivuxolimab in advanced cancers. Repertoires were generated with immunoSEQ multiplex PCR, while TCRdb's copy carries only in-frame clones and drops some. This table holds 78,000 or so clones, 92% found once. The sequences come from CD4+ or CD8+ T cells sorted from blood, collected in a trial of the OX40 agonist ivuxolimab. The receptors derive from an adult with an advanced solid tumor such as melanoma, head and neck, liver or kidney cancer. CDR3s include the opening cysteine and the closing phenylalanine or tryptophan. D genes are given only for firm matches. Not every row has a clone size; where given, it reads once, few, many or a size class.

v_gene	d_gene	abundance	j_gene	CDR3nt	CDR3aa
TRBV5-1	TRBD1	few	TRBJ2-7	TGCGCCAGCAGCTTAATTCCGGGACAGTCCAACGAGCAGTACTTC	CASSLIPGQSNEQYF
TRBV27	NA	NA	TRBJ2-3	TGTGCCAGCAGTCCAACCTCGGGTCATGCGGATACGCAGTATTTT	CASSPTSGHADTQYF
TRBV6-5	NA	NA	TRBJ2-7	TGTGCCAGCAGTTACCAGGGACTCTCCAACTCCTACGAGCAGTACTTC	CASSYQGLSNSYEQYF
TRBV15	NA	NA	TRBJ1-5	TGTGCCACCAGCAGAGATCCCGGCAGGGGACAGCCCCAGCATTTT	CATSRDPGRGQPQHF
TRBV5-1	TRBD1	once	TRBJ1-6	TGCGCCAGTAGCCTGGGACAGGGGGATTCACCCCTCCACTTT	CASSLGQGDSPLHF
TRBV6-6	TRBD2	NA	TRBJ2-2	TGTGCCAGCAGTCTAGCGGGGGGAAACACCGGGGAGCTGTTTTTT	CASSLAGGNTGELFF
TRBV5-1	TRBD1	NA	TRBJ2-1	TGCGCCAGCAGCTTGGCACAGGGGGTGGGTGAGCAGTTCTTC	CASSLAQGVGEQFF
TRBV4-1	NA	NA	TRBJ2-4	TGCGCCAGCAGCCTCCGTCAGAACAGGGAACCCCTAGCCAAAAACATTCAGTACTTC	CASSLRQNREPLAKNIQYF
TRBV10-3	NA	NA	TRBJ1-1	TGTGCCATCAGTGAACACACCAGGACTGAAGCTTTCTTT	CAISEHTRTEAFF
TRBV9	TRBD2	NA	TRBJ2-1	TGTGCCAGCAGCGTAGCTCCGGGGAGGGATTACAATGAGCAGTTCTTC	CASSVAPGRDYNEQFF
TRBV5-1	NA	NA	TRBJ1-6	TGCGCCAGCAGCCTTACTCCAGGGAAATCACCCCTCCACTTT	CASSLTPGKSPLHF
TRBV7-6	TRBD2	NA	TRBJ2-5	TGTGCCAGCAGCCCGGGAGGAGGAGGGGAGACCCAGTACTTC	CASSPGGGGETQYF
TRBV7-2	NA	NA	TRBJ1-4	TGTGCCAGCAGCCCACGGACAGCCAATGAAAAACTGTTTTTT	CASSPRTANEKLFF
TRBV5-1	NA	NA	TRBJ2-1	TGCGCCAGCAGCTCCCGGGCCAGTGAGCAGTTCTTC	CASSSRASEQFF
TRBV5-1	NA	NA	TRBJ2-1	TGCGCCAGCAGCTCTCTGGTCGACAATGAGCAGTTCTTC	CASSSLVDNEQFF
TRBV7-2	TRBD1	NA	TRBJ1-2	TGTGCCAGCGACTCCGGGACAGGCCATTCTGGCTACACCTTC	CASDSGTGHSGYTF
TRBV19	TRBD1	NA	TRBJ2-2	TGTGCCAGTAGACTCACAGGGGCAGGGACCGGGGAGCTGTTTTTT	CASRLTGAGTGELFF
TRBV11-2	NA	NA	TRBJ2-2	TGTGCCAGCAGCAGCAGGGTGACGAGCGGGGAGCTGTTTTTT	CASSSRVTSGELFF
TRBV27	NA	NA	TRBJ2-2	TGTGCCAGCAGTTTAAACAGAAACACCGGGGAGCTGTTTTTT	CASSLNRNTGELFF
TRBV6-5	NA	NA	TRBJ1-5	TGTGCCAGCAGTGGGGGACCGAGGGGACAGCCCCAGCATTTT	CASSGGPRGQPQHF
TRBV15	NA	NA	TRBJ2-7	TGTGCCACCAGCAGGGGATTAATCGAGCGCCGATACGAGCAGTACTTC	CATSRGLIERRYEQYF
TRBV29-1	NA	NA	TRBJ1-5	TGCAGCGTTGTGGGGGGTTACAATCAGCCCCAGCATTTT	CSVVGGYNQPQHF
TRBV19	TRBD2	NA	TRBJ2-1	TGTGCCACTGAGCGGGGCGGGTACGTCAATGAGCAGTTCTTC	CATERGGYVNEQFF
TRBV7-2	TRBD2	NA	TRBJ2-2	TGTGCCAGCAGCTTCGTCGGCGGGAGCGTAACCGGGGAGCTGTTTTTT	CASSFVGGSVTGELFF
TRBV18	TRBD1	NA	TRBJ1-2	TGTGCCAGCTCACCAATCGGTACAGGGGCGGATGGCTACACCTTC	CASSPIGTGADGYTF
TRBV18	NA	NA	TRBJ1-5	TGTGCCAGCTCGACTTCCACGGGGAATAGCAATCAGCCCCAGCATTTT	CASSTSTGNSNQPQHF
TRBV28	NA	few	TRBJ2-2	TGTGCCAGCAGTTTATTAGGGAGGGAGCTGTTTTTT	CASSLLGRELFF
TRBV6-1	TRBD1	NA	TRBJ1-5	TGTGCCAGCAGTGAAGCTTTGGGACAGGGGAATCAGCCCCAGCATTTT	CASSEALGQGNQPQHF
TRBV9	TRBD2	NA	TRBJ2-7	TGTGCCAGCAGCCCAAGGGCTAGCGGTGTATCCTACGAGCAGTACTTC	CASSPRASGVSYEQYF
TRBV15	NA	NA	TRBJ1-1	TGTGCCACCAGCAAACCCCGAGGGGGGACTGAAGCTTTCTTT	CATSKPRGGTEAFF
TRBV4-1	NA	NA	TRBJ1-1	TGCGCCAGCAGCCAAGATGAAAGACGAAGGGGGGGAATGAACACTGAAGCTTTCTTT	CASSQDERRRGGMNTEAFF
TRBV28	TRBD2	NA	TRBJ2-1	TGTGCCAGCAGTTCGAGCCTAGGGACTAGCGGGAGGGCTTATGAGCAGTTCTTC	CASSSSLGTSGRAYEQFF
TRBV18	TRBD1	NA	TRBJ1-6	TGTGCCAGCTCATTCGGGACAGAGAATTCACCCCTCCACTTT	CASSFGTENSPLHF
TRBV19	TRBD1	NA	TRBJ2-7	TGTGCCAGTAGTTCCTTAGGGGACAGGGGGACCTACGAGCAGTACTTC	CASSSLGDRGTYEQYF
TRBV6-1	NA	NA	TRBJ2-7	TGTGCCGCCCAAGCGTGGGGTCACTACGAGCAGTACTTC	CAAQAWGHYEQYF
TRBV6-1	NA	NA	TRBJ1-2	TGTGCCAGCAGTCCCAACGGGGTGGGCGGCTACACCTTC	CASSPNGVGGYTF
TRBV2	TRBD1	NA	TRBJ2-1	TGTGCCAGCAGTGATAGGGACAGGGGCGATGAGCAGTTCTTC	CASSDRDRGDEQFF
TRBV20-1	NA	NA	TRBJ1-1	TGCAGTGCTTCTGAGGGGCGCGGAGCTTTCTTT	CSASEGRGAFF
TRBV5-1	TRBD2	few	TRBJ2-1	TGCGCCAGCAGCTCTGGACTAGGGAACAATGAGCAGTTCTTC	CASSSGLGNNEQFF
TRBV5-1	NA	NA	TRBJ1-3	TGCGCCAGCAGTATTAGTGGCTCTGGAAACACCATATATTTT	CASSISGSGNTIYF
TRBV10-1	NA	NA	TRBJ1-3	TGCGCCAGCAGTGACACAAATCGGGACGCAAGATCGCTCTCTGGAAACACCATATATTTT	CASSDTNRDARSLSGNTIYF
TRBV6-6	NA	NA	TRBJ1-2	TGTGCCAGCAGCCCTTCCTTCTCGGCCGGCTACACCTTC	CASSPSFSAGYTF
TRBV29-1	TRBD1	few	TRBJ1-5	TGCAGCGTCAAACAGGGGGCCGGCAATCAGCCCCAGCATTTT	CSVKQGAGNQPQHF
TRBV6-1	NA	NA	TRBJ2-7	TGTGCCAGCAGCTGGACCCACTCCTACGAGCAGTACTTC	CASSWTHSYEQYF
TRBV6-5	NA	NA	TRBJ1-6	TGTGCCAGCAGTTATTTAAGGAATTCACCCCTCCACTTT	CASSYLRNSPLHF
TRBV7-8	NA	NA	TRBJ2-4	TGTGCCAGCAGCTCGCCCAGGGGCCCGGCGAACATTCAGTACTTC	CASSSPRGPANIQYF
TRBV19	NA	once	TRBJ2-2	TGTGCCAGTAGCGGGCCTCGCCACGGGGCCACCGGGGAGCTGTTTTTT	CASSGPRHGATGELFF
TRBV4-2	NA	NA	TRBJ2-1	TGTGCCAGCAGCCAAGATAACAGAGCTACCTACAATGAGCAGTTCTTC	CASSQDNRATYNEQFF
TRBV7-9	NA	NA	TRBJ1-3	TGTGCCAGCAGCTCTACTCAGGCGTCCTACTCTGGAAACACCATATATTTT	CASSSTQASYSGNTIYF
TRBV9	NA	NA	TRBJ2-2	TGTGCCAGCAGCGCCCGAGGACTGGAGAACACCGGGGAGCTGTTTTTT	CASSARGLENTGELFF
TRBV25-1	TRBD1	NA	TRBJ1-2	TGTGCCAGCAGTGCCTACGACAGGGTTAACTATGGCTACACCTTC	CASSAYDRVNYGYTF
TRBV5-8	TRBD1	NA	TRBJ1-1	TGTGCCAGCAGCTGGGACAGGTCTGAAGCTTTCTTT	CASSWDRSEAFF
TRBV4-1	NA	once	TRBJ2-2	TGCGCCAGCAGCCACTTTCGGACAGGGAGGGCCGGGGAGCTGTTTTTT	CASSHFRTGRAGELFF
TRBV18	NA	NA	TRBJ2-1	TGTGCCAGCTCACCTCAAAAACTAATGGAGGCTGGGCTATTTGGCTCCTACAATGAGCAGTTCTTC	CASSPQKLMEAGLFGSYNEQFF
TRBV7-6	TRBD2	NA	TRBJ2-7	TGTGCCAGCAGCTCAATAGCCGACCTAGCGGGGGGATACGAGCAGTACTTC	CASSSIADLAGGYEQYF
TRBV6-1	NA	NA	TRBJ1-2	TGTGCCAGCAGTGAAGGCCAGGGGAGCATCTATGGCTACACCTTC	CASSEGQGSIYGYTF
TRBV2	TRBD2	NA	TRBJ2-1	TGTGCCACCTGGGAAACCGGGACTAGCTATAGTTATGAGCAGTTCTTC	CATWETGTSYSYEQFF
TRBV6-1	TRBD1	NA	TRBJ1-2	TGTGCCAGCAGTGATCGACAGGGGTCGAGGGGCTACACCTTC	CASSDRQGSRGYTF
TRBV18	TRBD1	once	TRBJ2-6	TGTGCCAGCTCACCGGCAGGGGGCTTTGGGGCCAACGTCCTGACTTTC	CASSPAGGFGANVLTF